Listed below are T cell receptor beta chains from one sample, sequenced in a study of shared clonotypes between healthy human individuals. This table comes from immunoSEQ multiplex PCR, and its TCRdb copy is limited to in-frame clones, with some not included. This sample carries roughly 2,000,000 clones, just under 95% of them seen once, and the ten largest clones take over 1.5%. The specimen sequenced was naive CD8+ T cells from PBMCs. The receptors derive from a man younger than 30 in good health. Some clones in this sample may be carry-over from other donors' samples. Each CDR3 is given with its conserved first and last residue. D genes are given only for firm matches. Clone size is stated in some rows and not others, as once, few, many or a class when expanded.

v_call,j_call,clone_size,d_call,cdr3_aa,cdr3_nt
TRBV29-1,TRBJ2-7,-,-,CSVGGRVNEQYF,TGCAGCGTGGGGGGCAGGGTCAACGAGCAGTACTTC
TRBV9,TRBJ2-1,-,-,CASSVSSHEQFF,TGTGCCAGCAGCGTAAGCAGCCATGAGCAGTTCTTC
TRBV4-1,TRBJ2-7,-,-,CASSLEDRFYEQYF,TGCGCCAGCAGCCTAGAGGACAGATTCTACGAGCAGTACTTC
TRBV9,TRBJ2-1,once,TRBD1,CASSGRTGSHNEQFF,TGTGCCAGCAGCGGCCGGACAGGGTCCCACAATGAGCAGTTCTTC
TRBV19,TRBJ2-7,-,-,CASSIGFEPRGSYEQYF,TGTGCCAGTAGTATCGGCTTCGAACCGCGCGGCTCCTACGAGCAGTACTTC
TRBV27,TRBJ1-2,-,-,CASSLTIFGGYTF,TGTGCCAGCAGTTTGACAATTTTCGGTGGCTACACCTTC
TRBV11-2,TRBJ2-2,-,-,CASSTRVGTGELFF,TGTGCCAGCAGCACCCGGGTCGGCACCGGGGAGCTGTTTTTT
TRBV11-2,TRBJ2-2,-,-,CASSPTGGLFF,TGTGCCAGCAGCCCAACAGGAGGGCTGTTTTTT
TRBV13,TRBJ1-2,-,-,CASSLGRRGNYGYTF,TGTGCCAGCAGCTTAGGCCGGCGGGGAAACTATGGCTACACCTTC
TRBV7-3,TRBJ2-7,once,TRBD1,CASSLTGADEQYF,TGTGCCAGCAGCTTGACAGGGGCCGACGAGCAGTACTTC
TRBV19,TRBJ2-5,-,-,CASSITPGGRLKTQYF,TGTGCCAGTAGTATTACCCCGGGGGGCCGATTGAAGACCCAGTACTTC
TRBV18,TRBJ2-2,-,TRBD1,CASSPTDRGGELFF,TGTGCCAGCTCACCAACGGACAGGGGAGGGGAGCTGTTTTTT
TRBV7-8,TRBJ1-1,once,-,CASSLAQGLHTEAFF,TGTGCCAGCAGCTTAGCTCAAGGCCTCCACACTGAAGCTTTCTTT
TRBV4-1,TRBJ2-1,-,TRBD2,CASSLRGLGNEQFF,TGCGCCAGCAGCCTCCGAGGACTAGGCAATGAGCAGTTCTTC
TRBV11-2,TRBJ1-5,once,-,CASSLGPRNQPQHF,TGTGCCAGCAGCTTAGGCCCGCGCAATCAGCCCCAGCATTTT
TRBV30,TRBJ1-5,few,-,CAWSVGAEQPQHF,TGTGCCTGGAGTGTGGGGGCCGAACAGCCCCAGCATTTT
TRBV28,TRBJ2-4,-,-,CASSFPAGLAKNIQYF,TGTGCCAGCAGTTTCCCCGCTGGGTTAGCCAAAAACATTCAGTACTTC
TRBV5-8,TRBJ2-2,-,-,CASSFGIPTGELFF,TGTGCCAGCAGCTTTGGTATCCCAACCGGGGAGCTGTTTTTT
TRBV7-9,TRBJ2-1,-,-,CASSFPIGVGNEQFF,TGTGCCAGCAGTTTTCCCATTGGGGTAGGCAATGAGCAGTTCTTC
TRBV9,TRBJ2-1,-,-,CASSPSQQTEQFF,TGTGCCAGCAGCCCCAGCCAGCAAACCGAGCAGTTCTTC
TRBV5-1,TRBJ1-1,-,TRBD1,CASSQTGGETEAFF,TGCGCCAGCAGCCAGACAGGGGGCGAGACTGAAGCTTTCTTT
TRBV10-2,TRBJ1-2,-,TRBD1,CASREPGTGIYGYTF,TGCGCCAGCAGGGAGCCCGGGACAGGGATCTATGGCTACACCTTC
TRBV27,TRBJ2-3,-,-,CASSLSPGSGSDTQYF,TGTGCCAGCAGTTTATCACCAGGGTCGGGATCAGATACGCAGTATTTT
TRBV13,TRBJ2-3,-,TRBD2,CASSTSASGRIDTQYF,TGTGCCAGCAGCACTTCTGCTAGCGGGAGAATAGATACGCAGTATTTT
TRBV28,TRBJ1-5,-,-,CASQGNNQPQHF,TGTGCCAGCCAGGGAAACAATCAGCCCCAGCATTTT
TRBV15,TRBJ2-7,-,-,CATSTGTAREQYF,TGTGCCACCAGCACTGGGACTGCGCGCGAGCAGTACTTC
TRBV7-9,TRBJ2-7,-,-,CASSLSGPTYEQYF,TGTGCCAGCAGCTTGAGCGGCCCCACCTACGAGCAGTACTTC
TRBV9,TRBJ1-4,-,TRBD1,CASSVGTGETNEKLFF,TGTGCCAGCAGCGTAGGGACAGGGGAAACTAATGAAAAACTGTTTTTT
TRBV2,TRBJ2-7,-,-,CASSSFLTQQGEQYF,TGTGCCAGCAGCTCGTTTCTAACCCAACAGGGCGAGCAGTACTTC
TRBV5-6,TRBJ2-7,-,TRBD2,CASSLGGRVYEQYF,TGTGCCAGCAGCCTCGGCGGGAGGGTCTACGAGCAGTACTTC
TRBV4-2,TRBJ2-2,-,-,CASSLRGSGRVYKAGELFF,TGTGCCAGCAGCCTTCGAGGATCCGGGAGAGTTTATAAGGCCGGGGAGCTGTTTTTT
TRBV7-9,TRBJ2-7,-,-,CASSPTYYEQYF,TGTGCCAGCAGCCCAACCTACTACGAGCAGTACTTC
TRBV10-1,TRBJ2-5,-,-,CASRKEGYRGGETQYF,TGCGCCAGCAGAAAAGAGGGTTACAGGGGAGGGGAGACCCAGTACTTC
TRBV7-9,TRBJ2-7,once,-,CASSQGRNYEQYF,TGTGCCAGCAGCCAGGGACGGAACTACGAGCAGTACTTC
TRBV19,TRBJ2-7,-,TRBD2,CASSGLAGGYEQYF,TGTGCCAGTAGTGGACTAGCGGGAGGGTACGAGCAGTACTTC
TRBV9,TRBJ2-3,-,-,CASSVAGRTTDTQYF,TGTGCCAGCAGCGTAGCGGGGAGGACCACAGATACGCAGTATTTT
TRBV5-1,TRBJ2-3,-,-,CASSLAGQTDTQYF,TGCGCCAGCAGCTTGGCCGGACAGACAGATACGCAGTATTTT
TRBV9,TRBJ2-1,-,-,CASSDETSQPYNEQFF,TGTGCCAGCAGCGACGAAACTTCCCAGCCCTACAATGAGCAGTTCTTC
TRBV7-3,TRBJ2-2,-,-,CASSSSFGTGELFF,TGTGCCAGCAGCAGCTCTTTCGGAACCGGGGAGCTGTTTTTT
TRBV2,TRBJ2-5,-,-,CASSGSGETQYF,TGTGCCAGCAGTGGGTCGGGGGAGACCCAGTACTTC
TRBV4-2,TRBJ1-5,-,-,CASSQERPSAGDQPQHF,TGTGCCAGCAGCCAAGAAAGGCCGAGCGCTGGGGATCAGCCCCAGCATTTT
TRBV4-1,TRBJ2-2,-,TRBD2,CASSQDHSSGSRTGELFF,TGCGCCAGCAGCCAAGATCATAGTAGCGGGAGTAGGACCGGGGAGCTGTTTTTT
TRBV19,TRBJ2-5,-,-,CASQGEVSETQYF,TGTGCCAGTCAGGGGGAGGTTTCGGAGACCCAGTACTTC
TRBV19,TRBJ2-7,-,TRBD1,CASSTRLGTESSYEQYF,TGTGCCAGTAGTACCCGTTTGGGGACAGAGAGCTCCTACGAGCAGTACTTC
TRBV2,TRBJ2-5,-,-,CASFGTSRLETQYF,TGTGCCAGCTTTGGGACTTCAAGGCTTGAGACCCAGTACTTC
TRBV4-1,TRBJ2-2,-,-,CASSQAVSFRGELFF,TGCGCCAGCAGCCAAGCGGTCAGCTTTCGTGGGGAGCTGTTTTTT
TRBV14,TRBJ1-1,-,TRBD1,CASRDRGDTEAFF,TGTGCCAGCAGGGACAGGGGGGACACTGAAGCTTTCTTT
TRBV28,TRBJ2-1,-,-,CASSLWARPRYNEQFF,TGTGCCAGCAGTTTATGGGCCCGCCCACGCTACAATGAGCAGTTCTTC
TRBV11-2,TRBJ2-1,-,TRBD2,CASIEGRLALNEQFF,TGTGCCAGCATCGAGGGGAGACTAGCCCTCAATGAGCAGTTCTTC
TRBV7-3,TRBJ2-1,-,-,CASSLTLLPSYNEQFF,TGTGCCAGCAGCTTAACTCTGCTACCCTCCTACAATGAGCAGTTCTTC
TRBV5-1,TRBJ2-3,-,TRBD2,CASSEEGSGSRTDTQYF,TGCGCCAGCAGCGAGGAGGGTAGCGGGAGTCGCACAGATACGCAGTATTTT